The sequence of this TCR beta chain was determined in a study of regulatory T cells in long-lasting Graves disease. For the study at large: Over 5 years of antithyroid drugs plus positive TSH receptor antibodies defined persistent Graves' disease.

This clonotype was picked up a small number of times. Its antigen is currently unknown. From germline, CDR1 is SGHTA and CDR2 FQGNSA. Trimming shortened V by 0 bases and J by 3 bases, and 8 bases separated the two germline ends. The CDR3 totals 15 residues. The study, taken as a whole, reports: TRBV28, TRBJ1-2 and TRBJ2-5 emerged as the favored segments in persistent disease.

Time point denoted: persistent/refractory GD, antithyroid drugs over 5 years with positive TRAb. PBMCs provided the RNA from which the TCR library was made. TCR beta libraries were built with iRepertoire HTBI primers and Arm-PCR of CDR3 regions. Authors' methods: The samples included around 64 TRBV and 14 TRBJ segments. MiXCR was run by TCRdb on the multiplex PCR reads, yielding one entry per CDR3 protein. The V and J calls come from TCRdb's annotation, not from the publication. The data contain around 450,000 distinct CDR3 sequences, 20% to 25% of them singletons. This receptor was taken from a female donor with Graves disease. The material was peripheral blood mononuclear cells (PBMCs), obtained when the disease was refractory, from a patient treated with antithyroid drugs. The chain has TRBV7-2 and TRBJ2-2, with no clear D. In DNA form, the CDR3 reads TGTGCCAGCAGCTTAGCGCGGCATTACACCGGGGAGCTGTTTTTT. This sequence encodes CASSLARHYTGELFF.